The rows below give T cell receptor beta chains drawn from one sample of a study of T cells expressing NK-cell markers. TCRdb re-called the 5' RACE reads and shows each CDR3 protein once, DNA omitted. The sample data list 150,000 or so distinct CDR3 sequences. Sequenced input: blood T cells: a sorted CD56 or NKG2C T cell subset, CD4+ or CD8+ T cells, or bulk PBMC T cells (not recorded which). The receptors were gathered from a woman aged 45-65 years in good health. CDR3s include the opening cysteine and the closing phenylalanine or tryptophan. Each record gives: V gene, J gene, clone size, CDR3 protein. Clone size is shown for a subset of rows, as once, few, many or a class of expanded clone.

>TRBV19|TRBJ1-2|-
CASSIPTWTGRDGYTF
>TRBV29-1|TRBJ2-6|-
CSVATESGANVLTF
>TRBV4-1|TRBJ1-1|-
CASSRKTGTKNTEAFF
>TRBV13|TRBJ2-1|-
CASSLDQRDSYNEQFF
>TRBV19|TRBJ2-1|-
CATALAGMSNEQFF
>TRBV6-6|TRBJ2-7|-
CASSHLAGGVYEQYF
>TRBV11-2|TRBJ2-5|-
CASSPTGETQYF
>TRBV25-1|TRBJ1-1|-
CASHRGPQAFF
>TRBV10-3|TRBJ2-2|-
CAISENTGELFF
>TRBV5-1|TRBJ2-1|-
CASSSPPSGVYNEQFF
>TRBV4-1|TRBJ2-7|-
CASSQDGFGRFYEQYF
>TRBV29-1|TRBJ2-3|-
CSVEGLAGVTDTQYF
>TRBV11-2|TRBJ1-4|large
CASSPPGAGNNEKLFF
>TRBV10-2|TRBJ2-2|-
CASEASTGELFF
>TRBV10-2|TRBJ2-7|-
CASSESGASGIPYEQYF
>TRBV6-1|TRBJ1-1|-
CASSGGQGSTEAFF
>TRBV7-9|TRBJ2-7|-
CASSSRGEDSYEQYF
>TRBV4-1|TRBJ2-3|-
CASSQETADTQYF
>TRBV2|TRBJ2-7|-
CASSDPGQGPHEQYF
>TRBV5-1|TRBJ2-6|-
CASSLDRASGANVLTF
>TRBV6-5|TRBJ1-6|-
CASSYPGSNSPLHF
>TRBV12-3/TRBV12-4|TRBJ1-2|-
CASSPRVGYGYTF
>TRBV20-1|TRBJ2-7|-
CSARGERETHEQYF
>TRBV3-1|TRBJ2-5|-
CASSQYSTPAETQYF
>TRBV12-3/TRBV12-4|TRBJ2-2|-
CASSPKFPEGNTGELFF
>TRBV7-9|TRBJ2-2|-
CASSFELTGELFF
>TRBV4-1|TRBJ2-1|-
CASSRGNNEQFF
>TRBV10-3|TRBJ2-6|-
CAISDRHLVSGANVLTF
>TRBV19|TRBJ2-1|-
CASSNPIWVADNEQFF
>TRBV4-1|TRBJ2-7|-
CASSLARDGTYEQYF
>TRBV13|TRBJ2-1|-
CASSTVLGQGGNEQFF
>TRBV7-6|TRBJ2-5|-
CASRGRVGNQETQYF
>TRBV5-1|TRBJ2-1|-
CASSLYGPGSYNEQFF
>TRBV9|TRBJ1-2|-
CASSGTTSPNYGYTF
>TRBV18|TRBJ2-7|-
CASSMRSGGEQYF
>TRBV6-1|TRBJ2-3|-
CASSEETSGTDTQYF
>TRBV24-1|TRBJ1-1|-
CATRGTGGTEAFF
>TRBV4-1|TRBJ2-3|-
CASSQVGGLADTQYF
>TRBV7-8|TRBJ2-3|-
CASSGGTGGSTDTQYF
>TRBV4-1|TRBJ1-3|-
CASSQSSKNSGNTIYF
>TRBV30|TRBJ2-1|-
CALTPAGLDHEQFF
>TRBV11-2|TRBJ2-7|-
CASSLVGGGANYEQYF
>TRBV7-9|TRBJ2-3|-
CASSAHTDTQYF
>TRBV5-1|TRBJ1-1|-
CASSRRTGWVKEAFF
>TRBV4-1|TRBJ2-1|-
CASSQGGLAGGAEEQFF
>TRBV6-1|TRBJ2-7|-
CASSEFGTPLPEQYF
>TRBV7-8|TRBJ1-1|-
CASSPYESNTEAFF
>TRBV6-4|TRBJ2-3|-
CASSAQLAGGTDTQYF
>TRBV10-2|TRBJ2-5|-
CASSETENQETQYF
>TRBV11-3|TRBJ2-1|-
CASSEVRAYNEQFF
>TRBV6-4|TRBJ2-1|-
CASSEQTSGNYNEQFF
>TRBV18|TRBJ2-5|-
CASSPRDRGQETQYF
>TRBV15|TRBJ2-1|-
CATSRGLDGAYNEQFF
>TRBV27|TRBJ2-2|-
CASSFIDSTGELFF
>TRBV20-1|TRBJ2-5|-
CSARTEIQETQYF